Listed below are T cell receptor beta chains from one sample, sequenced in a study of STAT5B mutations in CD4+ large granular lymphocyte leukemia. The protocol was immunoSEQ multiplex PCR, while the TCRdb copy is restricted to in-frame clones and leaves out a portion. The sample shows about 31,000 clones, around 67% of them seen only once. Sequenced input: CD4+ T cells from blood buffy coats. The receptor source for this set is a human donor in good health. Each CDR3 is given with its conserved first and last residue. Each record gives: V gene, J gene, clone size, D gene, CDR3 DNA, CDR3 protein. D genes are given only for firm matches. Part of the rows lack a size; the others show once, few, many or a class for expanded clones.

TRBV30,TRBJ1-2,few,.,TGTGCCTGGAGTGTAGCCGGCTATGGCTACACCTTC,CAWSVAGYGYTF
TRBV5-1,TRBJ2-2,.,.,TGCGCCAGCAGCTTGGCCCGGGACTTTAACACCGGGGAGCTGTTTTTT,CASSLARDFNTGELFF
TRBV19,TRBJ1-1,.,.,TGTGCCAGTAGTAAGGTAGATTATACCAACACTGAAGCTTTCTTT,CASSKVDYTNTEAFF
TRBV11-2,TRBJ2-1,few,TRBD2,TGTGCCAGCAGCTCCTTTGGGGGAGGGTCCTACAATGAGCAGTTCTTC,CASSSFGGGSYNEQFF
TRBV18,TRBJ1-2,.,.,TGTGCCAGCTCACCAATGGGGAGGAACTATGGCTACACCTTC,CASSPMGRNYGYTF
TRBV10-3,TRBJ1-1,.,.,TGTGCCACTAGACAGGCTGAGTTGGAGGCTTTCTTT,CATRQAELEAFF
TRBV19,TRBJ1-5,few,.,TGTGCCAGTAGTATAGCGGGAGTTAGGGATCAGCCCCAGCATTTT,CASSIAGVRDQPQHF
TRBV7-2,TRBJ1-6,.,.,TGTGCCAGCAGCTTAGGTGCAGGGGTTAATAATTCACCCCTCCACTTT,CASSLGAGVNNSPLHF
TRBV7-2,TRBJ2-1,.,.,TGTGCCAGCAGCTTAGAGGTTAGCTCCTACAATGAGCAGTTCTTC,CASSLEVSSYNEQFF
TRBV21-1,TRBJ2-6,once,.,TGTGCCAGCAGCAGGGGGAGCTCTGGGGCCAACGTCCTGACTTTC,CASSRGSSGANVLTF
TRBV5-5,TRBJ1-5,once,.,TGTGCCAGCAGCCCCTTACAGGGCCCCAATCAGCCCCAGCATTTT,CASSPLQGPNQPQHF
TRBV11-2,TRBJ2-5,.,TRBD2,TGTGCCAGCAGCTTAGAAGGCATGCGGGGGGAGACCCAGTACTTC,CASSLEGMRGETQYF
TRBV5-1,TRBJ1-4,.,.,TGCGCCAGCAGCTTGGAGGGTACAACTAATGAAAAACTGTTTTTT,CASSLEGTTNEKLFF
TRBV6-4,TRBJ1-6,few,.,TGTGCCAGCGCTGGACAGCCCAATTCACCCCTCCACTTT,CASAGQPNSPLHF
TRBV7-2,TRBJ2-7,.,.,TGTGCCAGCAGCTTAGCACACTTCGAGCAGTACTTC,CASSLAHFEQYF
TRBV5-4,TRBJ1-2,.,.,TGTGCCAGCAGCTCTCAAGGGGGGAGAGGCTACACCTTC,CASSSQGGRGYTF
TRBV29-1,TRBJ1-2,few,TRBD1,TGCAGCGTTGAAGCCCCGGACAGGTACTATGGCTACACCTTC,CSVEAPDRYYGYTF
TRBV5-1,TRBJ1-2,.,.,TGCGCCAGCAGCTCTTCCGGGGACTATGGCTACACCTTC,CASSSSGDYGYTF
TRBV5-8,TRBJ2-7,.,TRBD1,TGTGCCAGCAGCCTGGGCGCTTCCGGGACAGCATCCTACGAGCAGTACTTC,CASSLGASGTASYEQYF
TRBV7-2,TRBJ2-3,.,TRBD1,TGTGCCAGCAGACAGGGGGGAGATACGCAGTATTTT,CASRQGGDTQYF
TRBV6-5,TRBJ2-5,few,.,TGTGCCAGCAGTTACCAGGGGAAGGGGACCCAGTACTTC,CASSYQGKGTQYF
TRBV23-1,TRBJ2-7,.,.,TGCGCCAGCAGTCAATCGAGGGACAAGAGCTCCTACGAGCAGTACTTC,CASSQSRDKSSYEQYF
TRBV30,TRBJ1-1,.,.,TGTGCCTGGAATCCGGGGAACACTGAAGCTTTCTTT,CAWNPGNTEAFF
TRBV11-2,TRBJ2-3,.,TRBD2,TGTGCCAGCAGCTCCCGACTAGCGGGGGGCACAGATACGCAGTATTTT,CASSSRLAGGTDTQYF
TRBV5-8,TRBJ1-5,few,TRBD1,TGTGCCAGCAGCTTACACAGGGGAGTTGGAGGCAATCAGCCCCAGCATTTT,CASSLHRGVGGNQPQHF
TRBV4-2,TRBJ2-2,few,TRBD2,TGTGCCAGCAGCGCGAGAACGCGGGGGTCTACCACCGGGGAGCTGTTTTTT,CASSARTRGSTTGELFF
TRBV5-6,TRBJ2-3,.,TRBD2,TGTGCCAGCAGCTTTCTAGCGGGGGGGCCGGATACGCAGTATTTT,CASSFLAGGPDTQYF
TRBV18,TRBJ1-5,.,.,TGTGCCAGCTCACCAGAGGGGGGGCTTCAGCCCCAGCATTTT,CASSPEGGLQPQHF
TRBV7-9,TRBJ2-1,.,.,TGTGCCAGCAGCTTAAGTTCAGAAGGGGGTGAGCAGTTCTTC,CASSLSSEGGEQFF
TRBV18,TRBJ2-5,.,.,TGTGCCAGCTCGTTAACAGGGAGGGTAATCCAAGAGACCCAGTACTTC,CASSLTGRVIQETQYF
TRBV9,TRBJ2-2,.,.,TGTGCCAGCAGCGTAAAACATCAGGCGAACACCGGGGAGCTGTTTTTT,CASSVKHQANTGELFF
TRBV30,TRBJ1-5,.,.,TGTGCCTGGAGTGTAGGTCCTCAGCCCCAGCATTTT,CAWSVGPQPQHF
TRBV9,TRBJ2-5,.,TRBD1,TGTGCCAGCAGCGCAGTTGTCCAGGGGGTGGGTCGGCAGGAGACCCAGTACTTC,CASSAVVQGVGRQETQYF
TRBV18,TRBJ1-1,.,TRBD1,TGTGCCAGCTCTCCCCGGACAGGGCCGAACACTGAAGCTTTCTTT,CASSPRTGPNTEAFF
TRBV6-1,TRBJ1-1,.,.,TGTGCCAGCAGAATATTCGAAGCTGAAGCTTTCTTT,CASRIFEAEAFF
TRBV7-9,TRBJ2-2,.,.,TGTGCCAGCAGCTTAGGCCAGGGGACGAACACCGGGGAGCTGTTTTTT,CASSLGQGTNTGELFF
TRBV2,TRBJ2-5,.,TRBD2,TGTGCCAGCAGAAGGGAGGGAGAGACCCAGTACTTC,CASRREGETQYF
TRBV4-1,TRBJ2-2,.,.,TGCGCCAGCAGCCAAGACGGAGCGAACACCGGGGAGCTGTTTTTT,CASSQDGANTGELFF
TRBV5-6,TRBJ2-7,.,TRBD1,TGTGCCAGCAGCTTGGTGGGACAGATATACGAGCAGTACTTC,CASSLVGQIYEQYF
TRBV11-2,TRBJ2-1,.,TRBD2,TGTGCCAGCAGCTTAGGGCGGGGGGCTTCCTACAATGAGCAGTTCTTC,CASSLGRGASYNEQFF
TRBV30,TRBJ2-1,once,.,TGTGCCTGGAGTGCAAACAATGAGCAGTTCTTC,CAWSANNEQFF
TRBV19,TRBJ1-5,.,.,TGTGCCAGTAGTATATCCGGGGGACGGCGCAATCAGCCCCAGCATTTT,CASSISGGRRNQPQHF
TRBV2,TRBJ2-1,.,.,TGTGCCAGCACCTTAGACACTTACAATGAGCAGTTCTTC,CASTLDTYNEQFF
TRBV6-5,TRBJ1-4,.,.,TGTGCCAGCAGTTCCCCTATGGGCGGTGAAAAACTGTTTTTT,CASSSPMGGEKLFF
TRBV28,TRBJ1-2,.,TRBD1,TGTGCCAGCAGTTTCAAGGACAGGCCTAACTATGGCTACACCTTC,CASSFKDRPNYGYTF
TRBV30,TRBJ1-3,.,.,TGTGCCTGGAGCCGGGGGAACTCTGGAAACACCATATATTTT,CAWSRGNSGNTIYF